Shown below are 18 T cell receptor beta chains from a single sample sequenced in a study of shared clonotypes between healthy human individuals (dated by TCRdb to about 2020). Library preparation used the immunoSEQ multiplex PCR assay. In its TCRdb copy, this immuneACCESS table keeps in-frame sequences only and misses some clones. Where compared with another copy, unresolved V genes explain less than half of these, and the others have no known cause. This sample gives 450,000 to 600,000 clones in total; 79% of them show up just once. Jointly, the top ten make up less than 15% of the sample. Sequences were obtained from PBMCs. The receptors originated from a woman aged 35 to 49 in good health. Some clones in this sample may be carry-over from other donors' samples.

Only a few counts were recorded for this clone. This chain's CDR3 is CASSSRGGENEQFF. The CDR3 coding sequence is TGTGCCAGCTCATCCCGCGGAGGGGAGAATGAGCAGTTCTTC. The rearrangement links TRBV18 to TRBJ2-1, with a possible D match to TRBD2 (6 bases). Germline-derived CDR1 and CDR2 are KGHSH and LQKENI. Deletions cut 5 bases from V and 7 bases from J, with 15 bases between. The CDR3 loop spans 14 amino acids.

V is TRBV18 and J is TRBJ1-1; D might be TRBD1 (6 bases). The CDR3 totals 14 residues. V was shortened by 6 bases and J by 6 bases, with 17 bases between the two germline ends. Looked up from germline, CDR1 is KGHSH and CDR2 is LQKENI. The CDR3, as DNA: TGTGCCAGCTCGGGACAAGGCGGGACCCCTGAAGCTTTCTTT. It translates to CASSGQGGTPEAFF.

The chain is built from TRBV27 and TRBJ2-1, with 7 bases identical to TRBD1. After removal of 5 bases from V and 5 bases from J, the junction contained 18 bases not matched to a gene. This CDR3 is 18 amino acids long. The germline gives CDR1 MNHEY, CDR2 SMNVEV (reference sequence). CDR3 loop: CASSRSGTDTWGHNEQFF. The CDR3 DNA sequence: TGTGCCAGCAGTCGATCCGGGACAGATACTTGGGGCCACAATGAGCAGTTCTTC.

This clone is a singleton in its sample. The V gene is TRBV6-5, the J gene TRBJ2-1; possibly TRBD1 for D (5 bases). The CDR3 has 16 residues. Germline lookup yields CDR1 MNHEY and CDR2 SVGAGI. The V end was cut by 0 bases, the J end by 6 bases, with 15 bases between. CDR3: CASSYSGQGTSNEQFF. The CDR3 DNA reads as TGTGCCAGCAGTTACTCGGGGCAGGGAACCTCCAATGAGCAGTTCTTC.

This chain uses TRBV28 with TRBJ2-1; TRBD1 or TRBD2 may be the D gene (5 bases each). This CDR3 has 18 amino acids. V was trimmed by 4 bases and J by 7 bases, leaving 26 bases between them. Germline V gene sequence: CDR1 MDHEN, CDR2 SYDVKM. CDR3 loop: CASSSIPDGAGGENEQFF. CDR3 sequence (DNA): TGTGCCAGCAGTTCAATCCCGGATGGGGCGGGCGGAGAAAATGAGCAGTTCTTC.

The rearrangement uses TRBV5-4 and TRBJ1-4; no reliable D call. Germline V gene lookup returns CDR1 SGHNT and CDR2 YYREEE (reference sequence). The length of the CDR3 is 14 residues. Trimming shortened V by 1 base and J by 0 bases, and 4 bases separated the two germline ends. In nucleotides, the CDR3 is TGTGCCAGCAGCTTGCACCCAACTAATGAAAAACTGTTTTTT. Translation: CASSLHPTNEKLFF. Full variable domain (rest looked up from reference TRBV5-4 and TRBJ1-4): ETGVTQSPTHLIKTRGQQVTLRCSSQSGHNTVSWYQQALGQGPQFIFQYYREEENGRGNFPPRFSGLQFPNYSSELNVNALELDDSALYLCASSLHPTNEKLFFGSGTQLSVL.

This clone showed up just once. The chain employs TRBV27 and TRBJ2-5; 10 nucleotides align to TRBD1. The V segment lost 4 bases and the J segment 4 bases; nucleotides outside the gene matches: 0. The length of the CDR3 is 13 residues. Germline values: CDR1 MNHEY, CDR2 SMNVEV (reference sequence). The CDR3: CASSWTGGETQYF. DNA for the CDR3: TGTGCCAGCAGTTGGACAGGGGGAGAGACCCAGTACTTC.

With respect to this clone: One base away lies a much larger clone, so this may be a sequencing read error. The rearrangement links TRBV29-1 to TRBJ1-1, with unresolved D. CDR3 size: 15 residues. CDR1 and CDR2 from the germline V gene are SQVTM and ANQGSEA. V was clipped by 4 bases and J by 4 bases, with 19 bases between them. The CDR3 DNA is TGCAGCGTTGGTTCCCCCCAAATAAGTAGCACTGAAGCTTTCTTT. It is translated as CSVGSPQISSTEAFF.

Comments on this clone: This same CDR3 is encoded by further DNA sequences in the sample. The chain links TRBV5-1 to TRBJ2-5; 7 nucleotides agree with TRBD1. The CDR3 sequence is 13 residues long. Trimming cost V 4 bases and J 5 bases; bases outside gene matches: 5. The germline gives CDR1 SGHRS, CDR2 YFSETQ. Here the CDR3 reads CASSRDREETQYF. As DNA, the CDR3 is TGCGCCAGCAGCCGCGACAGGGAGGAGACCCAGTACTTC.

Here the CDR3 reads CASGYRGPSYGYTF. The CDR3 DNA is TGTGCCAGCGGATACAGGGGCCCGAGCTATGGCTACACCTTC. The V gene is TRBV27, the J gene TRBJ1-2, with 7 nucleotides matching TRBD1. Germline trimming cut 8 bases from V and 4 bases from J; bases unmatched to any gene: 10. Germline values: CDR1 MNHEY, CDR2 SMNVEV (reference sequence). The CDR3 runs to 14 residues.

This clone showed up just once. The V and J genes are TRBV9 and TRBJ2-2; a possible D gene is TRBD2 (5 bases). V lost 6 bases and J lost 5, with 8 bases in between. This CDR3 is 12 amino acids long. Germline assignment: CDR1 SGDLS and CDR2 YYNGEE. The CDR3 loop is CASNQRTGELFF. CDR3 DNA sequence: TGTGCCAGCAACCAGCGGACCGGGGAGCTGTTTTTT.

The chain recombines TRBV7-3 with TRBJ2-5; weak D call: TRBD2 (7 bases). V was cut by 2 bases and J by 2 bases, with 15 bases left in between. The CDR3 has 16 residues. Germline loops: CDR1 SGHTA, CDR2 FQGTGA. DNA of the CDR3: TGTGCCAGCAGCTTATATGGGGGGGCACAGCAAGAGACCCAGTACTTC. It translates to CASSLYGGAQQETQYF.

About this clone: One junction end disagrees with the germline gene, perhaps due to a read error. The chain combines TRBV7-7 with TRBJ2-1, with TRBD1 as a possible D gene (6 bases). Per germline, CDR1 SSHAT and CDR2 FNYEAQ (reference sequence). The CDR3 is 17 amino acids. The chain's CDR3 is CASSLNPVGQIYNEQFF. The CDR3 region has the DNA TGTGCTAGCAGCTTAAACCCCGTAGGACAGATTTACAATGAGCAGTTCTTC.

The V and J genes are TRBV4-2 and TRBJ1-4, with 7 bases lining up with TRBD1. Germline CDR1 and CDR2: LGHNA and YNFKEQ. The CDR3 is made up of 15 amino acids. Trimming cost V 0 bases and J 7 bases; bases outside gene matches: 5. This chain's CDR3 is CASSQDPGQLEKLFF. In DNA, the CDR3 is TGTGCCAGCAGCCAAGACCCGGGACAGCTTGAAAAACTGTTTTTT.

This clone has more than one count but fewer than ten. CDR3 amino acids: CASSIQGYNEQFF. CDR3 in DNA: TGTGCCAGCTCTATACAGGGGTACAATGAGCAGTTCTTC. V is TRBV18 and J is TRBJ2-1, with 7 bases fitting TRBD1. The germline V gene encodes CDR1 KGHSH and CDR2 LQKENI. The CDR3 sequence is 13 residues long. V was pared by 6 bases and J by 4 bases, with 3 bases of the junction left unmatched.

The chain carries TRBV10-3 and TRBJ2-7; 9 bases align to TRBD1. V lost 6 bases and J lost 4; bases outside the gene matches: 10. Germline lookup yields CDR1 ENHRY and CDR2 SYGVKD. The CDR3 runs to 15 residues. DNA for the CDR3: TGTGCCATCAGCCTAACAGGGGGCGCTTTGTACGAGCAGTACTTC. Protein product: CAISLTGGALYEQYF.

A note on this clone: This sample also contains other DNA sequences that code for the same CDR3. V usage is TRBV18 and J usage is TRBJ2-5, with D uncertain. The CDR3 is made up of 12 amino acids. Germline V lookup: CDR1 KGHSH, CDR2 LQKENI. Trimming took 0 bases from V and 5 from J, leaving 4 bases between them. This CDR3 is CASSPPGETQYF. Here the CDR3 DNA reads TGTGCCAGCTCACCACCGGGGGAGACCCAGTACTTC.

The V gene is TRBV14, the J gene TRBJ2-1; TRBD2 might be the D (6 bases). Germline V CDR1 and CDR2: SGHDN, FVKESK. Trimming removed 1 base from V and 3 bases from J, with 10 bases in between. The CDR3 covers 15 residues. DNA for the CDR3: TGTGCCAGCAGCCAAGTGGCGGACTACTACAATGAGCAGTTCTTC. Its translation: CASSQVADYYNEQFF. The whole variable domain, filled in from reference TRBV14 and TRBJ2-1, reads EAGVTQFPSHSVIEKGQTVTLRCDPISGHDNLYWYRRVMGKEIKFLLHFVKESKQDESGMPNNRFLAERTGGTYSTLKVQPAELEDSGVYFCASSQVADYYNEQFFGPGTRLTVL.